Listed below are T cell receptor beta chains from one sample, sequenced in a study of T-cell reconstitution after alpha-beta-depleted transplantation in children. TCRdb re-called the PCR reads through MiXCR, storing one row per CDR3 protein. The repertoire holds hundreds of thousands of distinct CDR3 sequences, approximately 32% seen once, with approximately 2.3% in the top ten. The specimen comprised PBMCs from the stem cell graft donor, sampled from the stem cell graft. The source of these receptors is a human donor who donated a stem cell graft to a child with aplastic anemia. The CDR3 runs from the conserved cysteine through the conserved F or W. The D gene is left open where the match is weak. The size entry is marked missing in some rows and otherwise reads once, few, many or a size class.

v_gene: TRBV5-1
d_gene: NA
j_gene: TRBJ1-1
abundance: NA
CDR3aa: CASSSQPLGAQGTEAFF
CDR3nt: TGCGCCAGCAGCTCCCAACCGTTGGGGGCGCAGGGCACTGAAGCTTTCTTT

v_gene: TRBV6-1
d_gene: TRBD2
j_gene: TRBJ2-3
abundance: few
CDR3aa: CASRVAGAGTDTQYF
CDR3nt: TGTGCCAGCAGGGTAGCGGGAGCGGGCACAGATACGCAGTATTTT

v_gene: TRBV10-3
d_gene: NA
j_gene: TRBJ1-1
abundance: NA
CDR3aa: CAISGETPNTEAFF
CDR3nt: TGTGCCATCAGTGGGGAGACACCGAACACTGAAGCTTTCTTT

v_gene: TRBV20-1
d_gene: NA
j_gene: TRBJ2-7
abundance: NA
CDR3aa: CSARDPHSTRYEQYF
CDR3nt: TGCAGTGCTAGAGATCCTCACTCGACCCGCTACGAGCAGTACTTC

v_gene: TRBV9
d_gene: TRBD1
j_gene: TRBJ2-1
abundance: NA
CDR3aa: CASSVEPGGYNEQFF
CDR3nt: TGTGCCAGCAGCGTAGAGCCAGGGGGCTACAATGAGCAGTTCTTC

v_gene: TRBV29-1
d_gene: TRBD2
j_gene: TRBJ2-1
abundance: once
CDR3aa: CSVTSGGLAGSYNEQFF
CDR3nt: TGCAGCGTGACTAGCGGGGGCCTTGCGGGCTCCTACAATGAGCAGTTCTTC

v_gene: TRBV6-1
d_gene: TRBD2
j_gene: TRBJ2-7
abundance: few
CDR3aa: CASSRGLAGEGEQYF
CDR3nt: TGTGCCAGCAGCCGGGGACTAGCGGGAGAAGGGGAGCAGTACTTC

v_gene: TRBV24-1
d_gene: NA
j_gene: TRBJ2-2
abundance: few
CDR3aa: CATSGSRVNTGELFF
CDR3nt: TGTGCCACCAGTGGAAGCAGGGTGAACACCGGGGAGCTGTTTTTT

v_gene: TRBV5-1
d_gene: NA
j_gene: TRBJ2-7
abundance: NA
CDR3aa: CASRAQAAVGSYEQYF
CDR3nt: TGCGCCAGCAGAGCTCAGGCGGCGGTAGGGTCCTACGAGCAGTACTTC

v_gene: TRBV29-1
d_gene: NA
j_gene: TRBJ2-7
abundance: NA
CDR3aa: CSVEAPTSGRAYEQYF
CDR3nt: TGCAGCGTTGAAGCCCCGACGAGTGGCAGGGCTTACGAGCAGTACTTC

v_gene: TRBV2
d_gene: NA
j_gene: TRBJ1-1
abundance: NA
CDR3aa: CASSESGGASEAFF
CDR3nt: TGTGCCAGCAGTGAATCGGGGGGCGCGAGTGAAGCTTTCTTT

v_gene: TRBV7-6
d_gene: TRBD1
j_gene: TRBJ1-1
abundance: NA
CDR3aa: CASSHRTGEAFF
CDR3nt: TGTGCCAGCAGCCATCGGACAGGGGAAGCTTTCTTT

v_gene: TRBV6-2/TRBV6-3
d_gene: NA
j_gene: TRBJ2-1
abundance: NA
CDR3aa: CASSPDQYNEQFF
CDR3nt: TGTGCCAGCAGTCCGGACCAATACAATGAGCAGTTCTTC

v_gene: TRBV5-1
d_gene: TRBD2
j_gene: TRBJ2-5
abundance: few
CDR3aa: CASSLRTSGTETQYF
CDR3nt: TGCGCCAGCAGCCTCCGGACTAGCGGGACCGAGACCCAGTACTTC

v_gene: TRBV29-1
d_gene: NA
j_gene: TRBJ1-2
abundance: few
CDR3aa: CSVEDQLGGPNYGYTF
CDR3nt: TGCAGCGTTGAAGATCAATTGGGGGGTCCGAACTATGGCTACACCTTC

v_gene: TRBV20-1
d_gene: NA
j_gene: TRBJ1-5
abundance: few
CDR3aa: CSARGGSGSNQPQHF
CDR3nt: TGCAGTGCTAGAGGTGGTTCAGGGAGCAATCAGCCCCAGCATTTT

v_gene: TRBV27
d_gene: TRBD2
j_gene: TRBJ2-2
abundance: few
CDR3aa: CASSFRRPAGGLNTGELFF
CDR3nt: TGTGCCAGCAGTTTCCGGCGTCCAGCGGGAGGGTTGAACACCGGGGAGCTGTTTTTT

v_gene: TRBV7-9
d_gene: NA
j_gene: TRBJ1-2
abundance: NA
CDR3aa: CASSLAGHYYGYTF
CDR3nt: TGTGCCAGCAGCTTAGCCGGACATTACTATGGCTACACCTTC

v_gene: TRBV13
d_gene: NA
j_gene: TRBJ1-1
abundance: NA
CDR3aa: CASSLVRLTEAFF
CDR3nt: TGTGCCAGCAGCTTGGTCAGGTTGACTGAAGCTTTCTTT

v_gene: TRBV29-1
d_gene: NA
j_gene: TRBJ2-3
abundance: few
CDR3aa: CSVEYGGDTQYF
CDR3nt: TGCAGCGTTGAGTATGGGGGGGATACGCAGTATTTT

v_gene: TRBV18
d_gene: TRBD2
j_gene: TRBJ2-1
abundance: NA
CDR3aa: CASSSGTSDLGEQFF
CDR3nt: TGTGCCAGCTCGTCCGGGACTAGCGATCTTGGCGAGCAGTTCTTC

v_gene: TRBV29-1
d_gene: NA
j_gene: TRBJ1-1
abundance: NA
CDR3aa: CSWEGGGWGMNTEAFF
CDR3nt: TGCAGCTGGGAAGGGGGTGGATGGGGGATGAACACTGAAGCTTTCTTT

v_gene: TRBV5-6
d_gene: TRBD1
j_gene: TRBJ2-4
abundance: NA
CDR3aa: CASSQGAGENIQYF
CDR3nt: TGTGCCAGCAGTCAGGGGGCCGGGGAAAACATTCAGTACTTC

v_gene: TRBV24-1
d_gene: NA
j_gene: TRBJ1-1
abundance: few
CDR3aa: CATSDLGFGTEAFF
CDR3nt: TGTGCCACCAGTGATTTGGGGTTCGGTACTGAAGCTTTCTTT

v_gene: TRBV20-1
d_gene: TRBD1
j_gene: TRBJ2-7
abundance: few
CDR3aa: CSARPDRNLRGQYF
CDR3nt: TGCAGTGCTAGGCCGGACAGGAACCTACGCGGGCAGTACTTC

v_gene: TRBV29-1
d_gene: NA
j_gene: TRBJ2-5
abundance: NA
CDR3aa: CSVEDRAPGETQYF
CDR3nt: TGCAGCGTTGAAGACAGGGCCCCCGGAGAGACCCAGTACTTC

v_gene: TRBV7-2
d_gene: TRBD1
j_gene: TRBJ1-1
abundance: NA
CDR3aa: CASSLQTGLPLGAFF
CDR3nt: TGTGCCAGCAGCCTACAGACAGGGCTGCCCCTCGGAGCTTTCTTT

v_gene: TRBV20-1
d_gene: NA
j_gene: TRBJ2-5
abundance: few
CDR3aa: CSASRSYWGEETQYF
CDR3nt: TGCAGTGCTAGCCGATCCTATTGGGGAGAGGAGACCCAGTACTTC

v_gene: TRBV20-1
d_gene: NA
j_gene: TRBJ2-3
abundance: NA
CDR3aa: CSAMDRRRGDAQYF
CDR3nt: TGCAGTGCTATGGACAGACGACGAGGGGATGCGCAGTATTTT